Following are 7 T cell receptor beta chains from one sample sequenced in a study of cytomegalovirus exposure and HLA in healthy donors. It was with 60 Vbeta and 13 Jbeta primers that the PCR ran. TCRdb keeps only in-frame clones here, not all; method: immunoSEQ multiplex PCR. The sample totals approximately 50,000 clones. Sequencing input: PBMCs. The receptors stem from a male donor in good health and CMV-seropositive.

V usage is TRBV11-1 and J usage is TRBJ2-1, with D unresolved. The CDR3 length is 14 residues. Germline CDR1 and CDR2: SGHAT and FQDESV (reference sequence). Deletions cut 2 bases from V and 7 bases from J, with 12 bases between. The chain's CDR3 is CASSLRAGLNEQFF. The CDR3 region has the DNA TGTGCCAGCAGCTTAAGAGCAGGTCTGAATGAGCAGTTCTTC. Filled out from reference TRBV11-1 and TRBJ2-1, the complete variable domain reads EAEVAQSPRYKITEKSQAVAFWCDPISGHATLYWYRQILGQGPELLVQFQDESVVDDSQLPKDRFSAERLKGVDSTLKIQPAELGDSAMYLCASSLRAGLNEQFFGPGTRLTVL.

V usage is TRBV5-6 and J usage is TRBJ2-6; D perhaps matches TRBD2 (6 bases). The V gene's germline CDR1 is SGHDT and CDR2 YYEEEE. There are 16 residues in the CDR3. Trimming removed 5 bases from V and 1 base from J, with 13 bases in between. In DNA, the CDR3 is TGTGCCAGCAGTTGGAGCCGGGGGTCTGGGGCCAACGTCCTGACTTTC. Translation gives CASSWSRGSGANVLTF.

The V gene is TRBV28, the J gene TRBJ1-5, with D perhaps matching TRBD1 (5 bases). From germline, CDR1 is MDHEN and CDR2 SYDVKM. Trimming shortened V by 5 bases and J by 3 bases, and 11 bases separated the two germline ends. This CDR3 is built from 14 residues. CDR3 sequence: CASSPGGFNQPQHF. As DNA, the CDR3 is TGTGCCAGCAGTCCGGGGGGTTTCAATCAGCCCCAGCATTTT.

The rearrangement links TRBV27 to TRBJ1-1; tentative D call: TRBD1 (5 bases). The CDR3 totals 17 residues. CDR1 and CDR2 (germline): MNHEY, SMNVEV (reference sequence). Trimming took off 6 bases at V and 11 bases at J, with 31 bases between the two ends. The CDR3 DNA sequence: TGTGCCAGCAGGGGCGGGGAATCCCCTTCGGGGGGGTTTCGGGCTTTCTTT. Protein sequence: CASRGGESPSGGFRAFF.

The chain couples TRBV7-2 to TRBJ2-1; 10 bases align to TRBD2. The germline gives CDR1 SGHTA, CDR2 FQGNSA. J lost 7 bases, V lost 3 bases, and 6 bases had no gene match. This CDR3 comprises 15 residues. CDR3 bases: TGTGCCAGCAGCTTGAGCGGGGGGGCAGCAAATGAGCAGTTCTTC. Translated: CASSLSGGAANEQFF.

V gene TRBV15 combines with J gene TRBJ2-2; TRBD1 agrees at 8 bases. The V segment lost 7 bases and the J segment 2 bases; nucleotides outside the gene matches: 9. The V gene's germline CDR1 is LNHNV and CDR2 YYDKDF (reference sequence). This CDR3 is built from 16 residues. Written as DNA, the CDR3 is TGTGCCACCACCAAGACAACAGGGGGTAACACCGGGGAGCTGTTTTTT. It translates to CATTKTTGGNTGELFF. Combining the CDR3 with reference TRBV15 and TRBJ2-2 gives the whole variable domain DAMVIQNPRYQVTQFGKPVTLSCSQTLNHNVMYWYQQKSSQAPKLLFHYYDKDFNNEADTPDNFQSRRPNTSFCFLDIRSPGLGDTAMYLCATTKTTGGNTGELFFGEGSRLTVL.

V gene TRBV10-3 combines with J gene TRBJ1-6, with 9 bases lining up with TRBD1. The CDR3 is 20 residues long. V was clipped by 4 bases and J by 4 bases; unmatched bases: 17. Germline CDR1 ENHRY, CDR2 SYGVKD. CDR3: CAISANSGTGPGGYNSPLHF. DNA of the CDR3: TGTGCCATCAGTGCGAATTCCGGGACAGGGCCTGGGGGATATAATTCACCCCTCCACTTT.